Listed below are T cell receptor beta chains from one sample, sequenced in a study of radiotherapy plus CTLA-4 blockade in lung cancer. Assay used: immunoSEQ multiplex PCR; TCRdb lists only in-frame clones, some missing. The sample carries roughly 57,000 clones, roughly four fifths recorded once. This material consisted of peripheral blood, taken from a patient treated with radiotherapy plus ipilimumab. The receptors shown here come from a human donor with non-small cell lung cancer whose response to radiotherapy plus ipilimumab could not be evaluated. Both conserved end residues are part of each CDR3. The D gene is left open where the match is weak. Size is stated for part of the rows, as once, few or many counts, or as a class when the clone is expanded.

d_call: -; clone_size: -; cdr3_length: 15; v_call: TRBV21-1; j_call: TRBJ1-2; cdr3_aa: CASSRQRDSNYGYTF; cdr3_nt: TGTGCCAGCAGCAGACAGAGGGACAGTAACTATGGCTACACCTTC
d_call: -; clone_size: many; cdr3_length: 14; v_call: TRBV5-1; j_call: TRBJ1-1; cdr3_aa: CASSLDTGNTEAFF; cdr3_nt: TGCGCCAGCAGCTTGGATACAGGGAACACTGAAGCTTTCTTT
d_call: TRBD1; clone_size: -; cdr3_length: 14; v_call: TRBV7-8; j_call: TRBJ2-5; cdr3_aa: CASSLVSLRDRLYF; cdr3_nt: TGTGCCAGCAGCTTAGTCTCTCTCCGGGACAGGCTGTACTTC
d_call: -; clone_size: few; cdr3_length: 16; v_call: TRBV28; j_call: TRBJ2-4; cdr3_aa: CASSSPTRGSKNIQYF; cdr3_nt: TGTGCCAGCAGTTCCCCCACCAGGGGCTCCAAAAACATTCAGTACTTC
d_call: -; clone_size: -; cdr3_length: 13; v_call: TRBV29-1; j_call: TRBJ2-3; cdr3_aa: CSAEGASTDTQYF; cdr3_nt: TGCAGCGCCGAAGGGGCCAGCACAGATACGCAGTATTTT
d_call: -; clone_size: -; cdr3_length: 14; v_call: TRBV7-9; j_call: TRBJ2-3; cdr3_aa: CASSSGVVTDTQYF; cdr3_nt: TGTGCCAGCAGCTCGGGAGTGGTAACAGATACGCAGTATTTT
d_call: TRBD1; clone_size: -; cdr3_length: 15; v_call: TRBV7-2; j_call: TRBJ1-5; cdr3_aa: CASSLLDRAAQPQHF; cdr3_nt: TGTGCCAGCAGCTTACTCGACAGGGCCGCTCAGCCCCAGCATTTT
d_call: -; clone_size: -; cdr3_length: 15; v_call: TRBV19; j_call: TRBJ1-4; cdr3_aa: CASSQNRATNEKLFF; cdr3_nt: TGTGCCAGTAGCCAGAACAGGGCAACTAATGAAAAACTGTTTTTT
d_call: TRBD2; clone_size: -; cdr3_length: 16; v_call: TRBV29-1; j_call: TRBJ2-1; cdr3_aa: CSVTGRGTSDYNEKFF; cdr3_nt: TGCAGCGTTACAGGACGTGGGACTAGTGATTACAATGAGAAGTTCTTC
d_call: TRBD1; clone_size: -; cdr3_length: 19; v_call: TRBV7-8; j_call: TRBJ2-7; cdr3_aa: CASNPSGQESFRATYEQYF; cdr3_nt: TGTGCCAGCAACCCCTCGGGACAGGAATCCTTTCGGGCCACCTACGAGCAGTACTTC
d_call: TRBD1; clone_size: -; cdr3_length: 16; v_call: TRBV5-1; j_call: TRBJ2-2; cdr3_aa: CASAHNRGRDTGELFF; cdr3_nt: TGCGCCAGCGCCCACAACAGGGGGCGTGACACCGGGGAGCTGTTTTTT
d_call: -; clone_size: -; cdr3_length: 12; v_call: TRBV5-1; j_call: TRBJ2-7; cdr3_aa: CASRQGPYEQYF; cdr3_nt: TGCGCCAGCAGACAGGGCCCCTACGAGCAGTACTTC
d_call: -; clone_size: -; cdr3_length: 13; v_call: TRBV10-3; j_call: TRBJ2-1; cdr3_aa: CAISPPDSAEQFF; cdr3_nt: TGTGCCATCAGTCCCCCCGATAGCGCGGAGCAGTTCTTC
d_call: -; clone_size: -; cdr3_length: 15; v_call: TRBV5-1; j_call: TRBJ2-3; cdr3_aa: CASRALNLNTDTQYF; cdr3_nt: TGCGCCAGCAGGGCCCTCAACCTGAACACAGATACGCAGTATTTT